These 7 T cell receptor beta chains originate from one sample sequenced in a study of breast tumors, draining lymph nodes, adjacent tissues. TCRdb itself ran the multiplex PCR reads through MiXCR, one entry per CDR3 protein. The data show more than 20,000 distinct CDR3 sequences, 45% to 65% seen once. Sequences were obtained from breast tumor tissue. These receptors all stem from a female donor with breast cancer. Some clones in this sample may be carry-over from other donors' samples.

V is TRBV24-1 and J is TRBJ2-1, with D maybe TRBD2 (6 bases). V lost 2 bases and J lost 12, with 7 bases in between. CDR1 and CDR2 (germline): KGHDR, SFDVKD. This CDR3 spans 11 amino acids. The chain's CDR3 is CATSDSGGQFF. The CDR3 DNA follows: TGTGCCACCAGTGATTCCGGGGGGCAGTTCTTC.

This clonotype was observed a few times. The chain joins TRBV6-5 to TRBJ2-2; D call uncertain. Per the germline V gene, CDR1 is MNHEY and CDR2 is SVGAGI. Trimming removed 9 bases at V and 6 bases at J, with 14 bases between. The CDR3 sequence is 13 residues long. The CDR3 loop reads CASRTLRAGELFF. The CDR3 DNA is TGTGCCAGTCGTACGTTAAGGGCCGGGGAGCTGTTTTTT.

The chain joins TRBV6-6 to TRBJ1-6, with TRBD1 identical over 9 bases. Trimming at V came to 5 bases and at J to 3 bases, leaving 5 bases not matched to a gene. The CDR3 has 16 amino acids. The V gene's germline CDR1 is MNHNY and CDR2 SVGAGI (reference sequence). This CDR3 reads CASSHDRGGYNSPLHF. CDR3 nucleotides: TGTGCCAGCAGTCACGACAGGGGGGGCTATAATTCACCCCTCCACTTT.

The genes are TRBV5-5 and TRBJ1-2; a possible D gene is TRBD1 (6 bases). Germline values: CDR1 SGHKS, CDR2 YYEKEE (reference sequence). Trimming left V 4 bases short and J 2 bases short, with 12 bases between. The length of the CDR3 is 14 residues. As DNA, the CDR3 is TGTGCCAGCAGCAGGGGGTTGGGGAACTATGGCTACACCTTC. It is translated as CASSRGLGNYGYTF.

By frequency in the sample, this clonotype is medium-sized. The DNA of the CDR3 is TGCAGTGCTAGAGCCTCCGGGAGGACAGGGAATAATTCACCCCTCCACTTT. Its protein product is CSARASGRTGNNSPLHF. V gene TRBV20-1 combines with J gene TRBJ1-6; 8 bases fit TRBD1. The CDR3 runs to 17 residues. Germline V gene lookup returns CDR1 DFQATT and CDR2 SNEGSKA (reference sequence). J gave up 5 bases and V 1 base, and 10 bases lay outside the gene matches.

Relative to its sample, this clonotype is medium-sized. The CDR3 nucleotides are TGTGCCAGCAGCTTAGGGGGAGTGGGCGAAAAACTGTTTTTT. Protein: CASSLGGVGEKLFF. The rearrangement links TRBV7-8 to TRBJ1-4; no firm D call. Germline loops: CDR1 SGHVS, CDR2 FQNEAQ. The germline V and J ends were trimmed by 1 base and 8 bases, with 11 bases remaining between them. The CDR3 sequence is 14 residues long.

The chain combines TRBV2 with TRBJ2-7; perhaps D is TRBD1 or TRBD2 (5 bases each). V lost 3 bases and J 3 bases, leaving 12 bases between the germline ends. CDR1 and CDR2 (germline): SNHLY, FYNNEI. The CDR3 spans 14 residues. CDR3 sequence (DNA): TGTGCCAGCAGTGAGAGGGGAGCGATCTACGAGCAGTACGTC. This translates into CASSERGAIYEQYV.